The source of this TCR beta chain is a study of T cells in Graves' hyperthyroidism and ophthalmopathy. Researchers amplified the TCR beta CDR3 regions from RNA transcripts. HTBI primers drove first-round RT-PCR of the TCR CDR3. TCRdb called the multiplex PCR reads again in MiXCR, with one record for every CDR3 protein. The sample shows about 690,000 distinct CDR3 sequences, approximately 15% of them seen only once. This clonotype appeared many times. This CDR3 has 16 residues. With 7 bases removed from V and 0 bases from J, the gap between germline ends came to 17 bases. The germline CDR1 and CDR2 sequences are MDHEN and SYDVKM.

The sequencing sample was made of blood. V is TRBV28 and J is TRBJ2-3; D possibly corresponds to TRBD2 (6 bases). The TCR comes from a man in his fifties with Graves' hyperthyroidism. In nucleotides, the CDR3 is TGTGCCAGCACCCTCTCTTTAGCGGCTAGCACAGATACGCAGTATTTT. It yields the protein CASTLSLAASTDTQYF.